This section outlines one T cell receptor beta chain sequence together with its context. What it binds is unknown. The record originates from a study of T cell responses to AZD1222 COVID-19 vaccine. Notes on the study in general: Just six people given AZD1222 tested seropositive at baseline. Females made up more of the donors, who were largely white British, and clonal diversity may have come out too low.

Data came from immunoSEQ multiplex PCR; TCRdb stores just in-frame clones and leaves some out. Counted here are fewer than 120,000 clones, 94% occurring once; the ten biggest clones make up about 3.1%. This sequence was found in an adult who received the AZD1222 COVID-19 vaccine. The sample consisted of peripheral blood, taken 28 days after the second AZD1222 dose.

CDR3 DNA: TGTGCCAGCAGCTTAGATGGTCTAGCGGGGAATGAGCAGTACTTC. Translated, it gives CASSLDGLAGNEQYF. The V and J genes are TRBV7-9 and TRBJ2-7, with 9 positions matching TRBD2. CDR1 is SEHNR and CDR2 is FQNEAQ in the germline V gene (reference sequence). The CDR3 is 15 amino acids. After removal of 1 base from V and 7 bases from J, the junction contained 8 bases not matched to a gene.